Shown below are 23 T cell receptor beta chains from a single sample sequenced in a study of PD-1 blockade in classical Hodgkin lymphoma (dated by TCRdb to about 2020). Library preparation was by the immunoSEQ multiplex PCR assay. TCRdb took over this immuneACCESS table, retaining in-frame rearrangements with V and J assigned. Such tables are incomplete; in checked studies, under half of the missing clones stem from an unresolved V gene, and the remainder is unexplained. Here the sample has some 93,000 clones; roughly 89% occur a single time. About 2.5% of the sample rests with the top ten. The sample's time point label is to be understood as: cycle 1 day 1 (C1D1), immediately before nivolumab initiation. Relapse after autologous stem cell transplantation had occurred in all trial patients, and cohorts A, B and C were distinguished by prior brentuximab vedotin exposure. This specimen was peripheral blood mononuclear cells (PBMCs), taken at baseline. The source is a human donor with classical Hodgkin lymphoma.

This rearrangement joins TRBV28 to TRBJ1-5, with D unresolved. V was shortened by 7 bases and J by 4 bases, with 8 bases between the two germline ends. The germline gives CDR1 MDHEN, CDR2 SYDVKM. CDR3 length: 12 amino acids. CDR3 in DNA: TGTGCCAGCATTTCGGGGAATCAGCCCCAGCATTTT. Amino acids: CASISGNQPQHF. The full variable domain, completed using reference TRBV28 and TRBJ1-5, is DVKVTQSSRYLVKRTGEKVFLECVQDMDHENMFWYRQDPGLGLRLIYFSYDVKMKEKGDIPEGYSVSREKKERFSLILESASTNQTSMYLCASISGNQPQHFGDGTRLSIL.

This chain connects TRBV6-1 to TRBJ1-2, with TRBD1 identical over 7 bases. This CDR3 region has 14 residues. Germline V gene sequence: CDR1 MNHNS, CDR2 SASEGT. V gave up 4 bases and J gave up 3 bases; unmatched junction bases: 5. DNA of the CDR3: TGTGCCAGCAGTGGGACAGGAAGATACTATGGCTACACCTTC. Its protein product is CASSGTGRYYGYTF.

The CDR3: CASSSRGPNYGYTF. DNA for the CDR3: TGTGCCAGTAGTAGTAGGGGGCCCAACTATGGCTACACCTTC. The J gene is TRBJ1-2, the V gene TRBV19; TRBD1 aligns across 7 bases. The germline V gene encodes CDR1 LNHDA and CDR2 SQIVND (reference sequence). This CDR3 has 14 residues. The J segment lost 2 bases and the V segment lost 4 bases, leaving 4 bases of the junction unmatched.

The chain uses TRBV5-5 and TRBJ2-5, with D possibly being TRBD2 (6 bases). Deletions cut 0 bases from V and 4 bases from J, with 16 bases between. The germline V gene encodes CDR1 SGHKS and CDR2 YYEKEE (reference sequence). This CDR3 is built from 16 residues. CDR3 residues: CASSLAPGSGGETQYF. Written as DNA, the CDR3 is TGTGCCAGCAGCTTGGCCCCGGGGTCCGGGGGAGAGACCCAGTACTTC.

In the case of this clone: Other DNA sequences within the sample encode an identical CDR3. The chain carries TRBV7-9 and TRBJ2-7; D gene ambiguous. CDR1 is SEHNR, CDR2 FQNEAQ, per germline (reference sequence). The CDR3 is 11 residues long. Between the trimmed V and J ends, which lost 3 bases and 3 bases, there was a span of 3 bases. The CDR3 spells CASSLDYEQYF. CDR3 DNA sequence: TGTGCCAGCAGCTTGGACTACGAGCAGTACTTC.

The chain employs TRBV6-5 and TRBJ1-2, with no clear D. Germline-derived CDR1 and CDR2 are MNHEY and SVGAGI. With 6 bases removed from V and 1 base from J, the gap between germline ends came to 15 bases. This CDR3 spans 15 amino acids. CDR3 nucleotides: TGTGCCAGCAGCTACATTCCGGACGTTAACTATGGCTACACCTTC. It encodes CASSYIPDVNYGYTF.

V and J are TRBV28 and TRBJ2-2; 8 nucleotides align to TRBD1. The CDR3 has 14 residues. The germline V gene encodes CDR1 MDHEN and CDR2 SYDVKM. V lost 0 bases to trimming and J lost 6 bases; unmatched junction nucleotides: 0. The chain's CDR3 is CASSLWTGAGELFF. The CDR3 region has the DNA TGTGCCAGCAGTTTATGGACAGGGGCCGGGGAGCTGTTTTTT.

This chain connects TRBV6-5 to TRBJ2-7; 7 nucleotides match TRBD1. CDR1 MNHEY and CDR2 SVGAGI come from the germline V gene. V was clipped by 4 bases and J by 2 bases; unmatched bases: 2. The CDR3 sequence is 13 residues long. CDR3 nucleotide sequence: TGTGCCAGCAGTTTTGGGACAGCCTACGAGCAGTACTTC. It translates to CASSFGTAYEQYF.

This sequence joins TRBV6-1 and TRBJ2-1; 10 nucleotides align to TRBD2. Trimming removed 1 base from V and 5 bases from J; junction bases left unmatched: 11. CDR3 size: 18 residues. CDR1 MNHNS and CDR2 SASEGT come from the germline V gene. Here the CDR3 reads CASSEVAGGFRGDNEQFF. The CDR3 DNA reads TGTGCCAGCAGTGAAGTAGCGGGAGGTTTTAGGGGAGACAATGAGCAGTTCTTC.

This clone was recorded a few times. This chain uses TRBV7-9 with TRBJ1-2, with 11 bases matching TRBD1. V shed 3 bases and J 4 bases; nucleotides not matched to a gene: 7. CDR3 size: 16 residues. Germline CDR1 is SEHNR and CDR2 is FQNEAQ (reference sequence). The CDR3 here is CASSFPGQGDSYGYTF. The CDR3 coding sequence is TGTGCCAGCAGCTTTCCGGGACAGGGGGATTCCTATGGCTACACCTTC.

CDR3 nucleotides: TGTGCCTGGGTTGGAATCGATAACTATGGCTACACCTTC. The encoded protein is CAWVGIDNYGYTF. The rearrangement links TRBV30 to TRBJ1-2; D is unresolved. Germline lookup yields CDR1 GTSNPN and CDR2 SVGIG (reference sequence). This CDR3 spans 13 amino acids. The V gene lost 5 bases and the J gene lost 1 base, with 11 bases spanning the gap.

The chain recombines TRBV10-3 with TRBJ2-2, with TRBD1 matching 7 bases. Germline values: CDR1 ENHRY, CDR2 SYGVKD. V lost 3 bases, J lost 9 bases, and 4 bases stayed unmatched. CDR3 length: 13 amino acids. The DNA for the CDR3 is TGTGCCATCAGTGAAACGGACAGGAGGGAGCTGTTTTTT. As protein: CAISETDRRELFF.

This clone was seen just once. V gene TRBV7-6 combines with J gene TRBJ2-4; 9 bases line up with TRBD1. This CDR3 has 19 amino acids. CDR1 is SGHVS and CDR2 is FNYEAQ in the germline V gene. The ends lost 5 bases at V and 3 bases at J; junction bases unmatched: 17. This CDR3 reads CASSIRPGTGSGRKNIQYF. CDR3 coding DNA: TGTGCCAGCAGCATCCGTCCCGGGACAGGGTCGGGGCGCAAAAACATTCAGTACTTC.

CDR3 nucleotide sequence: TGCGCCAGCAGCCTGACGAGAGAGCAGTACTTC. Translating gives CASSLTREQYF. The V gene is TRBV5-1, the J gene TRBJ2-7, with D unclear. Germline V lookup: CDR1 SGHRS, CDR2 YFSETQ. The CDR3 contains 11 residues. Trimming took off 4 bases at V and 7 bases at J, with 9 bases between the two ends.

The chain joins TRBV15 to TRBJ2-1; D unclear. The germline V and J ends were trimmed by 0 bases and 5 bases, with 5 bases remaining between them. The V gene's germline CDR1 is LNHNV and CDR2 YYDKDF (reference sequence). The CDR3 totals 13 residues. The CDR3: CATSRDMNNEQFF. CDR3 sequence (DNA): TGTGCCACCAGCAGAGATATGAACAATGAGCAGTTCTTC.

The rearrangement links TRBV27 to TRBJ2-7; 9 bases align to TRBD1. This CDR3 spans 14 amino acids. J was trimmed by 4 bases and V by 6 bases; bases with no gene match: 7. In germline, CDR1 is MNHEY, CDR2 SMNVEV (reference sequence). CDR3 DNA sequence: TGTGCCAGCAGATGGACAGGGGAGGGATACGAGCAGTACTTC. Its protein is CASRWTGEGYEQYF.

The J gene is TRBJ2-3, the V gene TRBV10-2; 9 bases are a match to TRBD1. This CDR3 is 14 amino acids long. Trimming cost V 6 bases and J 4 bases; bases outside gene matches: 5. Germline V gene lookup returns CDR1 WSHSY and CDR2 SAAADI. CDR3 loop: CASSGQGNSDTQYF. In DNA, the CDR3 is TGCGCCAGCAGCGGACAGGGGAACTCAGATACGCAGTATTTT.

The gene calls are TRBV28 and TRBJ2-1; D not resolved. Trimming shortened V by 4 bases and J by 6 bases, and 4 bases separated the two germline ends. CDR1 and CDR2 (germline): MDHEN, SYDVKM. The CDR3 totals 11 residues. CDR3 residues: CASSSSNEQFF. In DNA, the CDR3 is TGTGCCAGCAGTTCTTCCAATGAGCAGTTCTTC.

This clone came up once. This rearrangement joins TRBV7-3 to TRBJ2-2, with D hard to call. V lost 5 bases and J 4 bases, leaving 17 bases between the germline ends. From germline, CDR1 is SGHTA and CDR2 FQGTGA. This CDR3 spans 16 amino acids. In DNA form, the CDR3 reads TGTGCCAGCAGCCCCACCGAGCTAGTTGGCACCGGGGAGCTGTTTTTT. Its protein is CASSPTELVGTGELFF.

This clone has a single count. The J gene is TRBJ1-2, the V gene TRBV30; D gene ambiguous. CDR1 is GTSNPN and CDR2 is SVGIG in the germline V gene (reference sequence). Trimming pared 0 bases from V and 5 bases from J, leaving 13 bases between. CDR3 length: 14 amino acids. CDR3 residues: CAWSVGQALYGYTF. The DNA of the CDR3 is TGTGCCTGGAGTGTGGGTCAGGCCTTATATGGCTACACCTTC.

The V and J genes are TRBV7-2 and TRBJ2-7; TRBD2 aligns across 8 bases. The CDR3 has 14 residues. CDR1 and CDR2 from the germline V gene are SGHTA and FQGNSA. V gave up 6 bases and J gave up 2 bases; unmatched junction bases: 6. In nucleotides, the CDR3 is TGTGCCAGCAGGCAAGCGGGAGTGGCCTACGAGCAGTACTTC. Its protein is CASRQAGVAYEQYF.

The gene calls are TRBV6-5 and TRBJ1-2; D unclear. From germline, CDR1 is MNHEY and CDR2 SVGAGI. The CDR3 spans 13 residues. Trimming cost V 2 bases and J 3 bases, with 7 bases left between them. CDR3 nucleotide sequence: TGTGCCAGCAGTTACGAGGCTGACTATGGCTACACCTTC. Its translation is CASSYEADYGYTF.

The chain couples TRBV27 to TRBJ2-5, with 9 bases that match TRBD1. With V trimmed by 2 bases and J by 1 base, 2 bases remained unmatched. The CDR3 loop spans 15 amino acids. Germline-derived CDR1 and CDR2 are MNHEY and SMNVEV (reference sequence). CDR3 nucleotides: TGTGCCAGCAGTTTAAGGGACAGGGCCCAAGAGACCCAGTACTTC. It translates to CASSLRDRAQETQYF.